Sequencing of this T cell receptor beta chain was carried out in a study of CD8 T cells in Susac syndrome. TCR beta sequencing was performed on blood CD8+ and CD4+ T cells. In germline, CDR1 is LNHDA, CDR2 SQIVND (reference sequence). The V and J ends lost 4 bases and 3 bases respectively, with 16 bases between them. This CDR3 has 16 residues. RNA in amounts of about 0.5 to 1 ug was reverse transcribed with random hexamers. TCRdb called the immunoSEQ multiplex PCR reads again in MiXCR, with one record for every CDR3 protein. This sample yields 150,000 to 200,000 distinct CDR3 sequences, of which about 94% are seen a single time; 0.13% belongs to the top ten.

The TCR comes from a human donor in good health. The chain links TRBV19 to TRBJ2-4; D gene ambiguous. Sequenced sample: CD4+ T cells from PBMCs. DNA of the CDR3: TGTGCCAGTAGTACCCTCTTATATGACGACAAAAACATTCAGTACTTC. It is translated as CASSTLLYDDKNIQYF. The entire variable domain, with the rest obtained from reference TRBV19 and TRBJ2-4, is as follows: DGGITQSPKYLFRKEGQNVTLSCEQNLNHDAMYWYRQDPGQGLRLIYYSQIVNDFQKGDIAEGYSVSREKKESFPLTVTSAQKNPTAFYLCASSTLLYDDKNIQYFGAGTRLSVL.